The 10 T cell receptor beta chains in this list originate from one sample, sequenced in a study of T cell responses to AZD1222 COVID-19 vaccine (dated by TCRdb to about 2021). The method was the immunoSEQ multiplex PCR assay. The immuneACCESS repertoire file appears here via TCRdb, limited to in-frame rearrangements. These files lack a portion of the clones; in checked studies, under half of the deficit traces to unresolved V genes, and the cause of the others is not known. This sample's table has entries for over 130,000 clones. Together, the top ten hold about 2.2% of the sample. The sample's time point label, in plain terms: baseline before first vaccination. Sample: peripheral blood. All receptors derive from an adult in good health.

The J gene is TRBJ1-3, the V gene TRBV9, with 8 positions matching TRBD1. The germline gives CDR1 SGDLS, CDR2 YYNGEE. The length of the CDR3 is 15 residues. Trimming at V came to 0 bases and at J to 4 bases, leaving 3 bases not matched to a gene. CDR3 in DNA: TGTGCCAGCAGCGTAGACAGGGGGACCGGAAACACCATATATTTT. Translating it yields CASSVDRGTGNTIYF.

This chain connects TRBV2 to TRBJ1-5; 10 bases line up with TRBD1. The CDR3 loop spans 14 amino acids. Germline V gene sequence: CDR1 SNHLY, CDR2 FYNNEI. J lost 5 bases, V lost 8 bases, and 6 bases had no gene match. DNA for the CDR3: TGTGCCAGCGGGGGACAGGGGAGACATCAGCCCCAGCATTTT. As protein: CASGGQGRHQPQHF. The full variable domain, completed using reference TRBV2 and TRBJ1-5, is EPEVTQTPSHQVTQMGQEVILRCVPISNHLYFYWYRQILGQKVEFLVSFYNNEISEKSEIFDDQFSVERPDGSNFTLKIRSTKLEDSAMYFCASGGQGRHQPQHFGDGTRLSIL.

V and J are TRBV27 and TRBJ2-7; D remains ambiguous. Germline V CDR1 and CDR2: MNHEY, SMNVEV (reference sequence). V lost 5 bases to trimming and J lost 0 bases, with 14 bases between them. The CDR3 is made up of 15 amino acids. The CDR3 DNA follows: TGTGCCAGCAGTGGCCGGGCGAATGGCTCCTACGAGCAGTACTTC. Translation gives CASSGRANGSYEQYF.

This chain uses TRBV7-2 with TRBJ2-1, with 11 bases aligning to TRBD2. The germline gives CDR1 SGHTA, CDR2 FQGNSA. V was pared by 6 bases and J by 4 bases, with 5 bases of the junction left unmatched. This CDR3 has 15 residues. The DNA of the CDR3 is TGTGCCAGCAGTTATAGCGGGGGGGAATACAATGAGCAGTTCTTC. Protein: CASSYSGGEYNEQFF. The full variable domain, its missing parts supplied by reference TRBV7-2 and TRBJ2-1, is GAGVSQSPSNKVTEKGKDVELRCDPISGHTALYWYRQSLGQGLEFLIYFQGNSAPDKSGLPSDRFSAERTGGSVSTLTIQRTQQEDSAVYLCASSYSGGEYNEQFFGPGTRLTVL.

V usage is TRBV9 and J usage is TRBJ2-2; 8 bases fit TRBD1. Germline V gene sequence: CDR1 SGDLS, CDR2 YYNGEE. The ends lost 0 bases at V and 3 bases at J; junction bases unmatched: 10. There are 18 residues in the CDR3. CDR3 DNA: TGTGCCAGCAGCGTAGGACGGGGACAGGCCTCCGACACCGGGGAGCTGTTTTTT. As protein: CASSVGRGQASDTGELFF. The full variable domain, its missing parts supplied by reference TRBV9 and TRBJ2-2, is DSGVTQTPKHLITATGQRVTLRCSPRSGDLSVYWYQQSLDQGLQFLIQYYNGEERAKGNILERFSAQQFPDLHSELNLSSLELGDSALYFCASSVGRGQASDTGELFFGEGSRLTVL.

V is TRBV7-2 and J is TRBJ1-6, with D perhaps TRBD1 (5 bases). V lost 1 base and J lost 8, with 12 bases in between. Looked up from germline, CDR1 is SGHTA and CDR2 is FQGNSA. CDR3 length equals 15 residues. In DNA, the CDR3 is TGTGCCAGCAGCTTAGAGGCGGGGGGGGATTCACCCCTCCACTTT. It yields the protein CASSLEAGGDSPLHF.

CDR3 amino acids: CASKEGSSGNTIYF. CDR3 bases: TGTGCCAGCAAAGAGGGCTCGTCTGGAAACACCATATATTTT. The chain couples TRBV6-5 to TRBJ1-3; D remains ambiguous. Looked up from germline, CDR1 is MNHEY and CDR2 is SVGAGI. Trimming removed 7 bases at V and 1 base at J, with 11 bases between. The CDR3 runs to 14 residues.

CDR3 residues: CASSLGVAGVNEQFF. CDR3 coding DNA: TGTGCCAGCAGCTTAGGGGTAGCGGGGGTCAATGAGCAGTTCTTC. This chain links TRBV7-2 with TRBJ2-1; 9 bases are shared with TRBD2. J was trimmed by 6 bases and V by 1 base; bases with no gene match: 4. Germline CDR1 SGHTA, CDR2 FQGNSA. The CDR3 is 15 residues long. Together with reference TRBV7-2 and TRBJ2-1, the CDR3 gives the full variable domain: GAGVSQSPSNKVTEKGKDVELRCDPISGHTALYWYRQSLGQGLEFLIYFQGNSAPDKSGLPSDRFSAERTGGSVSTLTIQRTQQEDSAVYLCASSLGVAGVNEQFFGPGTRLTVL.

The V and J genes are TRBV2 and TRBJ1-2; D may be TRBD1 (5 bases). Deletions cut 8 bases from V and 0 bases from J, with 10 bases between. Looked up from germline, CDR1 is SNHLY and CDR2 is FYNNEI. The CDR3 consists of 13 residues. The CDR3 nucleotides read TGTGCCAGCGGGGACTGGCCTAACTATGGCTACACCTTC. Protein product: CASGDWPNYGYTF. Drawing the rest from reference TRBV2 and TRBJ1-2, the complete variable domain is EPEVTQTPSHQVTQMGQEVILRCVPISNHLYFYWYRQILGQKVEFLVSFYNNEISEKSEIFDDQFSVERPDGSNFTLKIRSTKLEDSAMYFCASGDWPNYGYTFGSGTRLTVV.

The V and J genes are TRBV2 and TRBJ2-5; TRBD1 might be the D (5 bases). V lost 1 base to trimming and J lost 1 base, with 7 bases between them. Germline CDR1 SNHLY, CDR2 FYNNEI. This CDR3 comprises 14 residues. The CDR3 spells CASSEETVQETQYF. As DNA, the CDR3 is TGTGCCAGCAGTGAAGAGACAGTCCAAGAGACCCAGTACTTC.